These 32 T cell receptor beta chains were sequenced from one sample in a study of blood T cell repertoires in COVID-19. Clones were read by immunoSEQ multiplex PCR, and TCRdb kept only the in-frame ones, dropping some. The sample contains 350,000 to 450,000 clones, about nine tenths of which appear only once. The sequencing input was peripheral blood. The receptors shown here come from a woman in her thirties or forties with COVID-19, enrolled during active disease.

This clone appeared a single time. The rearrangement links TRBV5-1 to TRBJ2-7; 9 bases map to TRBD2. The CDR3 is 14 residues long. Losses at the gene ends were 5 bases for V and 5 bases for J; bases not matched to a gene: 8. Germline values: CDR1 SGHRS, CDR2 YFSETQ. CDR3 amino acids: CASSSSGRHNEQYF. Written as DNA, the CDR3 is TGCGCCAGCAGTTCAAGCGGGAGGCACAACGAGCAGTACTTC. The variable domain in full, with the rest retrieved from reference TRBV5-1 and TRBJ2-7, is KAGVTQTPRYLIKTRGQQVTLSCSPISGHRSVSWYQQTPGQGLQFLFEYFSETQRNKGNFPGRFSGRQFSNSRSEMNVSTLELGDSALYLCASSSSGRHNEQYFGPGTRLTVT.

A note on this clone: The sample carries other DNA sequences with the same CDR3. The V call is TRBV7-9, the J call TRBJ2-1; D is uncertain. The CDR3 is 13 amino acids. V was clipped by 2 bases and J by 3 bases, with 5 bases between them. Germline-derived CDR1 and CDR2 are SEHNR and FQNEAQ (reference sequence). The CDR3: CASSLSSYNEQFF. The CDR3, as DNA: TGTGCCAGCAGCTTATCCAGCTACAATGAGCAGTTCTTC.

The chain employs TRBV30 and TRBJ2-2, with D perhaps TRBD1 (5 bases). V was pared by 2 bases and J by 7 bases, with 23 bases between. The CDR3 is made up of 17 amino acids. The germline V gene has CDR1 GTSNPN and CDR2 SVGIG (reference sequence). The CDR3 region has the DNA TGTGCCTGGAGTAAGGGGCCCCGTGGGGCGCGTGGCGGGGAGCTGTTTTTT. This translates into CAWSKGPRGARGGELFF. The complete variable domain, with remaining parts taken from reference TRBV30 and TRBJ2-2, reads SQTIHQWPATLVQPVGSPLSLECTVEGTSNPNLYWYRQAAGRGLQLLFYSVGIGQISSEVPQNLSASRPQDRQFILSSKKLLLSDSGFYLCAWSKGPRGARGGELFFGEGSRLTVL.

The V and J genes are TRBV28 and TRBJ1-1; 9 positions match TRBD1. Germline loops: CDR1 MDHEN, CDR2 SYDVKM. CDR3 length: 15 amino acids. The V gene end was trimmed by 6 bases and the J gene end by 7 bases; junction bases not matched to a gene: 12. In DNA, the CDR3 is TGTGCCAGCAGCCGCCGGGACAGGGCCTTTGGTGAAGCTTTCTTT. It encodes CASSRRDRAFGEAFF.

A note on this clone: The DNA is left out, because the CDR3 cannot be placed on it with certainty; the CDR3 is given as TCRdb lists it. V is TRBV6-2 or TRBV6-3 and J is TRBJ2-5; the D segment call TRBD2 is taken from the table without a DNA check. Germline-derived CDR1 and CDR2 are MNHEY and SVGEGT. The CDR3 numbers 17 amino acids, ends counted. The CDR3 loop is CASSYSIFGGGILESDF.

This chain uses TRBV2 with TRBJ1-3; 7 bases fit TRBD1. CDR3 length equals 13 residues. CDR1 SNHLY and CDR2 FYNNEI come from the germline V gene. With V trimmed by 10 bases and J by 2 bases, 5 bases remained unmatched. The CDR3 loop reads CAIRTGAGNTIYF. The DNA for the CDR3 is TGTGCCATTCGGACAGGAGCTGGAAACACCATATATTTT. Using reference TRBV2 and TRBJ1-3 for the parts outside the CDR3, the full variable domain is EPEVTQTPSHQVTQMGQEVILRCVPISNHLYFYWYRQILGQKVEFLVSFYNNEISEKSEIFDDQFSVERPDGSNFTLKIRSTKLEDSAMYFCAIRTGAGNTIYFGEGSWLTVV.

This chain uses TRBV6-2 or TRBV6-3 with TRBJ2-2, with unresolved D. CDR1 and CDR2 (germline): MNHEY, SVGEGT. This CDR3 contains 14 residues. V lost 4 bases to trimming and J lost 0 bases, with 6 bases between them. The CDR3 DNA follows: TGTGCCAGCAGTTTAGCAGCGAACACCGGGGAGCTGTTTTTT. It translates to CASSLAANTGELFF.

This rearrangement joins TRBV27 to TRBJ2-6; unclear D gene. The germline V gene has CDR1 MNHEY and CDR2 SMNVEV (reference sequence). The CDR3 contains 14 residues. Trimming removed 6 bases at V and 2 bases at J, with 8 bases between. The CDR3 region has the DNA TGTGCCAGCAGCTCTACTACTGGGGCCAACGTCCTGACTTTC. Translating gives CASSSTTGANVLTF.

This clone was seen once. The CDR3 coding sequence is TGCGCCAGCAGCCCTGGGACTAGCGGGAGGGCCGCGAACACCGGGGAGCTGTTTTTT. Protein sequence: CASSPGTSGRAANTGELFF. The genes are TRBV4-3 and TRBJ2-2; 16 bases map to TRBD2. In germline, CDR1 is LGHNA, CDR2 YSLEER. This CDR3 region has 19 residues. Trimming cost V 4 bases and J 0 bases; bases outside gene matches: 5.

This clone came up a few times. CDR3 loop: CASHRGTPVDQPQHF. The CDR3 nucleotides read TGTGCCAGCCATCGAGGAACCCCTGTGGATCAGCCCCAGCATTTT. The chain recombines TRBV6-5 with TRBJ1-5; D is unresolved. The CDR3 runs to 15 residues. Trimming removed 8 bases from V and 5 bases from J, with 19 bases in between. CDR1 MNHEY and CDR2 SVGAGI come from the germline V gene.

This chain connects TRBV18 to TRBJ1-3; the match to TRBD1 covers 9 bases. The length of the CDR3 is 17 residues. J lost 6 bases, V lost 3 bases, and 12 bases had no gene match. The germline V gene has CDR1 KGHSH and CDR2 LQKENI. CDR3 in amino acids: CASSPRLLGQGVNTIYF. The DNA for the CDR3 is TGTGCCAGCTCACCTCGCCTCTTGGGACAGGGAGTAAACACCATATATTTT.

The gene calls are TRBV14 and TRBJ2-2; 8 bases agree with TRBD2. CDR1 is SGHDN, CDR2 FVKESK, per germline. The length of the CDR3 is 18 residues. V was clipped by 0 bases and J by 4 bases; unmatched bases: 10. The DNA for the CDR3 is TGTGCCAGCAGCCAAGATTCAGTAGCGGGAATAGCCACCGGGGAGCTGTTTTTT. Translated: CASSQDSVAGIATGELFF.

The chain is built from TRBV5-1 and TRBJ2-5; 10 nucleotides align to TRBD2. The V segment lost 2 bases and the J segment 3 bases; nucleotides outside the gene matches: 4. The CDR3 consists of 15 residues. Germline assignment: CDR1 SGHRS and CDR2 YFSETQ. CDR3 in DNA: TGCGCCAGCAGCTTACTAGCGGGGATAGAAGAGACCCAGTACTTC. It translates to CASSLLAGIEETQYF.

This chain links TRBV12-5 with TRBJ2-7, with D possibly TRBD2 on 5 matching bases. V gave up 0 bases and J gave up 0 bases, with 15 bases separating them. Germline V gene lookup returns CDR1 LGHNT and CDR2 FRNRAP. The CDR3 covers 17 residues. CDR3 sequence: CASGLVLGRNSSYEQYF. Written as DNA, the CDR3 is TGTGCTAGTGGTTTGGTACTAGGACGCAATAGCTCCTACGAGCAGTACTTC.

V is TRBV7-2 and J is TRBJ2-5, with D possibly TRBD2 on 5 matching bases. The CDR3 is made up of 15 amino acids. V shed 3 bases and J shed 4 bases, with 15 bases lying between them. CDR1 and CDR2 from the germline V gene are SGHTA and FQGNSA. CDR3 sequence: CASSFRVSAGETQYF. Written as DNA, the CDR3 is TGTGCCAGCAGCTTCCGGGTCTCGGCGGGAGAGACCCAGTACTTC.

V usage is TRBV28 and J usage is TRBJ1-1; D may be TRBD1 (5 bases). Germline CDR1 MDHEN, CDR2 SYDVKM. Deletions cut 8 bases from V and 1 base from J, with 14 bases between. The CDR3 runs 14 residues. The CDR3 spells CASPRPGPNTEAFF. CDR3 bases: TGTGCCAGCCCACGCCCAGGGCCGAACACTGAAGCTTTCTTT.

The chain couples TRBV6-5 to TRBJ2-1; TRBD2 matches 11 bases. The CDR3 has 15 residues. With V trimmed by 7 bases and J by 6 bases, 8 bases remained unmatched. The germline gives CDR1 MNHEY, CDR2 SVGAGI. The CDR3 is CASNRGTSGCNEQFF. The CDR3 DNA is TGTGCCAGCAACCGTGGGACTAGCGGCTGCAATGAGCAGTTCTTC.

This clone has a single count. The chain employs TRBV24-1 and TRBJ2-5; D unclear. The V and J ends lost 6 bases and 0 bases respectively, with 7 bases between them. Germline V gives CDR1 KGHDR, CDR2 SFDVKD. The CDR3 has 13 residues. The CDR3 nucleotides are TGTGCCACCAGTCAGGCAAACCAAGAGACCCAGTACTTC. Protein sequence: CATSQANQETQYF.

The chain has TRBV14 and TRBJ2-3; 8 nucleotides line up with TRBD2. The CDR3 covers 17 residues. V shed 5 bases and J 4 bases; nucleotides not matched to a gene: 14. In germline, CDR1 is SGHDN, CDR2 FVKESK. Written as DNA, the CDR3 is TGTGCCAGCAGCTCCGGAAGACTAGCGAGGGTGGCAGATACGCAGTATTTT. Its translation is CASSSGRLARVADTQYF.

The chain recombines TRBV30 with TRBJ2-3; D is perhaps TRBD2 (7 bases). Germline V gene lookup returns CDR1 GTSNPN and CDR2 SVGIG (reference sequence). Trimming stripped 4 bases from V and 0 bases from J, with 17 bases between. The length of the CDR3 is 16 residues. The chain's CDR3 is CAWTAGAPPSTDTQYF. The CDR3 bases are TGTGCCTGGACCGCGGGGGCCCCTCCTAGCACAGATACGCAGTATTTT.

V is TRBV11-2 and J is TRBJ1-2; TRBD1 might be the D (6 bases). Looked up from germline, CDR1 is SGHAT and CDR2 is FQNNGV. Trimming shortened V by 1 base and J by 3 bases, and 15 bases separated the two germline ends. CDR3 length equals 16 residues. The chain's CDR3 is CASSLGSGNRDYGYTF. The CDR3 coding sequence is TGTGCCAGCAGCTTAGGGTCTGGGAACAGGGACTATGGCTACACCTTC.

The CDR3 reads CAWSEEIYTGELFF. The CDR3 nucleotides are TGTGCCTGGAGTGAAGAGATTTACACCGGGGAGCTGTTTTTT. The chain has TRBV30 and TRBJ2-2, with D unresolved. Trimming removed 1 base at V and 3 bases at J, with 9 bases between. The V gene's germline CDR1 is GTSNPN and CDR2 SVGIG (reference sequence). This CDR3 comprises 14 residues.

The V gene is TRBV5-1, the J gene TRBJ1-3; TRBD1 matches 8 bases. The CDR3 is 16 amino acids. J gave up 2 bases and V 0 bases, and 4 bases lay outside the gene matches. Germline V gives CDR1 SGHRS, CDR2 YFSETQ. Here the CDR3 DNA reads TGCGCCAGCAGCTTGGGGACGACAGGGGCTGGAAACACCATATATTTT. Amino acid sequence: CASSLGTTGAGNTIYF.

The rearrangement uses TRBV29-1 and TRBJ2-5, with no clear D. With 3 bases removed from V and 4 bases from J, the gap between germline ends came to 6 bases. The CDR3 consists of 11 residues. Germline CDR1 reads SQVTM; CDR2 reads ANQGSEA. CDR3 coding DNA: TGCAGCGTTGAGGTTAGAGAGACCCAGTACTTC. Its translation: CSVEVRETQYF. Using reference TRBV29-1 and TRBJ2-5 for the parts outside the CDR3, the full variable domain is SAVISQKPSRDICQRGTSLTIQCQVDSQVTMMFWYRQQPGQSLTLIATANQGSEATYESGFVIDKFPISRPNLTFSTLTVSNMSPEDSSIYLCSVEVRETQYFGPGTRLLVL.

The CDR3 DNA follows: TGTGCCAGCAGCCCCGGACTAGCGGGGGCCTATGGGGTTACGCAGTATTTT. Encoded protein: CASSPGLAGAYGVTQYF. The chain joins TRBV6-2 or TRBV6-3 to TRBJ2-3, with 13 bases fitting TRBD2. The CDR3 totals 17 residues. Germline CDR1 reads MNHEY; CDR2 reads SVGEGT. V shed 6 bases and J 8 bases; nucleotides not matched to a gene: 14.

The J gene is TRBJ1-1, the V gene TRBV7-2; no reliable D call. Germline V gene data show CDR1 as SGHTA and CDR2 as FQGNSA. Trimming shortened V by 5 bases and J by 5 bases, and 18 bases separated the two germline ends. The CDR3 extends over 15 amino acids. The CDR3 nucleotides read TGTGCCAGCAGCCCCCGAGGGCGGGGAGGGACTGAAGCTTTCTTT. Translation gives CASSPRGRGGTEAFF.

V is TRBV6-5 and J is TRBJ2-1, with D perhaps TRBD1 (6 bases). Per germline, CDR1 MNHEY and CDR2 SVGAGI. Trimming cost V 6 bases and J 13 bases, with 13 bases left between them. The length of the CDR3 is 11 residues. The CDR3 sequence: CASSPTGNQFF. CDR3 nucleotides: TGTGCCAGCAGCCCAACAGGGAATCAGTTCTTC.

The gene calls are TRBV6-6 and TRBJ2-7; 13 nucleotides line up with TRBD2. Germline values: CDR1 MNHNY, CDR2 SVGAGI (reference sequence). CDR3 length: 16 residues. The V gene end was trimmed by 6 bases and the J gene end by 2 bases; junction bases not matched to a gene: 7. The CDR3 loop reads CASRRSGTSGTYEQYF. The CDR3 DNA sequence: TGTGCCAGCAGGAGAAGTGGGACTAGCGGGACCTACGAGCAGTACTTC.

This clone occurred once. The junction shows a germline mismatch at one end, possibly a read error. The same CDR3 can be traced to other DNA sequences in this sample. The rearrangement uses TRBV9 and TRBJ2-7; 11 nucleotides agree with TRBD2. In germline, CDR1 is SGDLS, CDR2 YYNGEE. This CDR3 contains 15 residues. The CDR3 here is CASSVGTSGSYEQYF. Here the CDR3 DNA reads TGTGCTAGCAGCGTCGGGACTAGCGGTTCCTACGAGCAGTACTTC. Variable domain in full (rest from reference TRBV9 and TRBJ2-7): DSGVTQTPKHLITATGQRVTLRCSPRSGDLSVYWYQQSLDQGLQFLIQYYNGEERAKGNILERFSAQQFPDLHSELNLSSLELGDSALYFCASSVGTSGSYEQYFGPGTRLTVT.

The rearrangement joins TRBV3-1 (or the pseudogene TRBV3-2) to TRBJ2-7; perhaps TRBD2 as D (5 bases). Trimming took 0 bases from V and 4 from J, leaving 10 bases between them. CDR3 length: 14 residues. Per the germline V gene, CDR1 is LGHDT and CDR2 is YNNKEL (reference sequence). The DNA of the CDR3 is TGTGCCAGCAGCCAAGATGCGGGTTTTTACGAGCAGTACTTC. It specifies CASSQDAGFYEQYF.

The chain combines TRBV7-9 with TRBJ1-2; TRBD1 matches at 7 bases. The length of the CDR3 is 16 residues. Germline lookup yields CDR1 SEHNR and CDR2 FQNEAQ (reference sequence). The J segment lost 4 bases and the V segment lost 5 bases, leaving 13 bases of the junction unmatched. The CDR3 DNA follows: TGTGCCAGCAGCCCTCGGGACAGTGGGCTTAGCTATGGCTACACCTTC. Protein product: CASSPRDSGLSYGYTF.

The V call is TRBV10-2, the J call TRBJ2-6; D unresolved. Germline V gives CDR1 WSHSY, CDR2 SAAADI. The CDR3 is 16 amino acids. The V gene lost 6 bases and the J gene lost 0 bases, with 12 bases spanning the gap. The CDR3 loop is CASRFSSGSGANVLTF. In DNA form, the CDR3 reads TGCGCCAGCAGATTTTCCTCAGGCTCTGGGGCCAACGTCCTGACTTTC.